Listed below are T cell receptor beta chains from one sample, sequenced in a study of T cell responses to AZD1222 COVID-19 vaccine. The protocol was immunoSEQ multiplex PCR, while the TCRdb copy is restricted to in-frame clones and leaves out a portion. The repertoire holds 110,000 or so clones, with around 93% as singletons. The material was peripheral blood, obtained on day 0 of AZD1222 vaccination. The receptors shown here come from an adult in good health. The CDR3 runs from the conserved cysteine through the conserved F or W. The order of the fields is J gene, clone size, V gene, D gene, CDR3 protein, CDR3 DNA. D genes are given only for firm matches. Part of the rows lack a size; the others show once, few, many or a class for expanded clones.

TRBJ1-4 | NA | TRBV3-1/TRBV3-2 | NA | CASSLAQGSNEKLFF | TGTGCCAGCAGCCTTGCACAGGGATCTAATGAAAAACTGTTTTTT
TRBJ1-3 | once | TRBV5-1 | TRBD1 | CASSPGQDASGNTIYF | TGCGCCAGCAGCCCCGGACAGGACGCTTCTGGAAACACCATATATTTT
TRBJ2-7 | NA | TRBV9 | TRBD2 | CASSVEPSGGYEQYF | TGTGCCAGCAGCGTAGAGCCTAGCGGGGGGTACGAGCAGTACTTC
TRBJ1-6 | NA | TRBV11-2 | NA | CASSFWGSPLHF | TGTGCCAGCAGCTTCTGGGGTTCACCCCTCCACTTT
TRBJ1-2 | NA | TRBV6-5 | TRBD1 | CASTPGQTYGYTF | TGTGCCAGCACTCCGGGACAGACCTATGGCTACACCTTC
TRBJ1-3 | NA | TRBV6-5 | NA | CASSRTEDSGNTIYF | TGTGCCAGCAGCCGGACAGAAGACTCTGGAAACACCATATATTTT
TRBJ2-2 | NA | TRBV5-5 | TRBD1 | CASSFRTGGLLGTGELFF | TGTGCCAGCAGCTTTCGGACAGGGGGCCTTTTAGGGACCGGGGAGCTGTTTTTT
TRBJ1-1 | NA | TRBV19 | NA | CASTPRREAGTEAFF | TGTGCCAGTACCCCCCGCAGGGAGGCAGGCACTGAAGCTTTCTTT
TRBJ1-2 | NA | TRBV5-1 | TRBD1 | CASSLLGGEVADYTF | TGCGCCAGCAGCCTCCTAGGGGGCGAGGTGGCTGACTACACCTTC
TRBJ1-2 | once | TRBV2 | NA | CASSLDRDGRYTF | TGTGCCAGCAGCCTCGACCGGGACGGACGCTACACCTTC
TRBJ1-1 | NA | TRBV6-4 | TRBD1 | CASSRGQGARLTEAFF | TGTGCCAGCAGCCGTGGACAGGGGGCGCGTCTGACTGAAGCTTTCTTT
TRBJ2-3 | NA | TRBV7-3 | NA | CASSPSASTDTQYF | TGTGCCAGCAGTCCATCGGCTAGCACAGATACGCAGTATTTT
TRBJ1-3 | NA | TRBV27 | NA | CASSLRSSGNTIYF | TGTGCCAGCAGTCTACGGTCCTCTGGAAACACCATATATTTT
TRBJ1-1 | NA | TRBV10-1 | TRBD1 | CASSGQGGTEAFF | TGCGCCAGCTCGGGACAGGGAGGTACTGAAGCTTTCTTT
TRBJ1-2 | NA | TRBV3-1/TRBV3-2 | NA | CASSQDLGSYGYTF | TGTGCCAGCAGCCAAGATTTAGGGAGCTATGGCTACACCTTC
TRBJ2-3 | once | TRBV3-1/TRBV3-2 | TRBD2 | CASSRTAGAGTDTQYF | TGTGCCAGCAGCCGGACAGCGGGAGCGGGCACAGATACGCAGTATTTT